These 2 T cell receptor beta chains were all obtained from the same sample, sequenced in a study of T cell responses to AZD1222 COVID-19 vaccine. The protocol was immunoSEQ multiplex PCR, while the TCRdb copy is restricted to in-frame clones and leaves out a portion. The sample shows just under 95,000 clones, 85% to 90% of them seen only once. The sample here was peripheral blood, taken on day 0 of AZD1222 vaccination. All receptors come from an adult in good health.

The chain couples TRBV18 to TRBJ1-1; perhaps TRBD1 as D (6 bases). V lost 1 base and J 1 base, leaving 13 bases between the germline ends. Germline V gene data show CDR1 as KGHSH and CDR2 as LQKENI. CDR3 length: 16 amino acids. The CDR3 reads CASSPREGVGNTEAFF. CDR3 sequence (DNA): TGTGCCAGCTCACCACGAGAGGGGGTCGGGAACACTGAAGCTTTCTTT.

This clone was observed a handful of times. At one boundary the junction diverges from the germline segment, which might be a read error. The chain links TRBV6-6 to TRBJ1-6, with 9 bases lining up with TRBD1. Germline V gene data show CDR1 as MNHNY and CDR2 as SVGAGI (reference sequence). CDR3 length equals 20 residues. Here the CDR3 DNA reads TGTGCCAGCAGCTACTACGGACAGGGGTCCATGAGCTCCTATAATTCACCCCTCCACTTT. This sequence encodes CASSYYGQGSMSSYNSPLHF.